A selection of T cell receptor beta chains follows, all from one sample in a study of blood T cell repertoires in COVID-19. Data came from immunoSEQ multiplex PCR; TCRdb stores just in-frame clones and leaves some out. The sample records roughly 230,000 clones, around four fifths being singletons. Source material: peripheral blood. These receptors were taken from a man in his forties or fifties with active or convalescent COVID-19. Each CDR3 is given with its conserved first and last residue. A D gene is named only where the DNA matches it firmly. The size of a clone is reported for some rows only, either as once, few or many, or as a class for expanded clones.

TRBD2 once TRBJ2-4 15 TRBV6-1 TGTGCCAGCAGTGAAGCCTCCCGGGGGGGGTCTATTCAGTACTTC CASSEASRGGSIQYF
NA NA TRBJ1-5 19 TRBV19 TGTGCCAGTACCCCGAACCCTCGGTGGGTGGGGGGAAGCAATCAGCCCCAGCATTTT CASTPNPRWVGGSNQPQHF
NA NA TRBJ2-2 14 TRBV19 TGTGCCAGTAGGGTACAGGCGGCCACCGGGGAGCTGTTTTTT CASRVQAATGELFF
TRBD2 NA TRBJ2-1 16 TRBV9 TGTGCCAGCAGCGTAGGATCAGCGGGGGACTACAATGAGCAGTTCTTC CASSVGSAGDYNEQFF
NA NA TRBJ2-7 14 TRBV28 TGTGCCAGCAGTTTTGACCGGAGCTCCTACGAGCAGTACTTC CASSFDRSSYEQYF
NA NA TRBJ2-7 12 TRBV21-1 TGTGCCAGCAGCAAAGGAACGGGCGAGCAGTACTTC CASSKGTGEQYF
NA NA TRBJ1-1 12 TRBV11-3 TGTGCCAGCAGCTTGTCTTCCACTGAAGCTTTCTTT CASSLSSTEAFF
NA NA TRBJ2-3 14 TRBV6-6 TGTGCCAGCAGATCCCGCCGGGGGACAGATACGCAGTATTTT CASRSRRGTDTQYF
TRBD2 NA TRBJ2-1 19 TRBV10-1 TGCGCCAGCAGTGAACGTACGGGAGCTATTAGCGGGAGGGCCTCTGAGCAGTTCTTC CASSERTGAISGRASEQFF
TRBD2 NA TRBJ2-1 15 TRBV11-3 TGTGCCAGCAGCGTACTAGCGGGTAGTACGAATGAGCAGTTCTTC CASSVLAGSTNEQFF
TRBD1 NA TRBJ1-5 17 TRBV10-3 TGTGCCATCAGTGAAGGGGCACAGGGGGCTAAGAATCAGCCCCAGCATTTT CAISEGAQGAKNQPQHF
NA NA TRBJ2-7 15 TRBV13 TGTGCCAGCAGCTTCGGGGGGCCCGGGAGCTACGAGCAGTACTTC CASSFGGPGSYEQYF
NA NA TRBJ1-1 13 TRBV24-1 TGTGCCACCAGGCGGGGAGGAGAGACTGAAGCTTTCTTT CATRRGGETEAFF
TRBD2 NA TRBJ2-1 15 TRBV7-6 TGTGCCAGCAGCCGGACTAGCGGGAGTTTCGATGAGCAGTTCTTC CASSRTSGSFDEQFF
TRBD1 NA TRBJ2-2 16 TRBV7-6 TGTGCCAGCAGCCCGAACCGGGACAGGGGGACCGGGGAGCTGTTTTTT CASSPNRDRGTGELFF
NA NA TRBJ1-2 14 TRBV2 TGTGCCAGCAGTGAACGACGGGGGGCTCGAGGCTACACCTTC CASSERRGARGYTF
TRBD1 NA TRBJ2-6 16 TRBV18 TGTGCCAGCTCACCAACACAGGGGTCTGGGGCCAACGTCCTGACTTTC CASSPTQGSGANVLTF
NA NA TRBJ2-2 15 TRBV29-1 TGCAGCGTTGCCGTGGGGCAGGGGTACACCGGGGAGCTGTTTTTT CSVAVGQGYTGELFF
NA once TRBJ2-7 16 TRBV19 TGTGCCAGTAGTGCCTTTGCCGGGTCCAACTCCTACGAGCAGTACTTC CASSAFAGSNSYEQYF
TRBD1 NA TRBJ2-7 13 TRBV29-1 TGCAGCGTTGTAGGGGACAGGGGCCACGAGCAGTACTTC CSVVGDRGHEQYF
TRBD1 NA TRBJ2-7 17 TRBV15 TGTGCCACCAGCAGGAGGAACAGGGGGCTCGGTAGCCACGAGCAGTACTTC CATSRRNRGLGSHEQYF
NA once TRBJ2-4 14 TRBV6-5 TGTGCCAGCAGCCAGCAGGGGACCAAAAACATTCAGTACTTC CASSQQGTKNIQYF
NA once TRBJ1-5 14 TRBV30 TGTGCCTGGAGTGTAGGAGTTAGCAATCAGCCCCAGCATTTT CAWSVGVSNQPQHF
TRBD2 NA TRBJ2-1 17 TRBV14 TGTGCCAGCACCAGCGGGGACGGGGGGGCTTCCTACAATGAGCAGTTCTTC CASTSGDGGASYNEQFF
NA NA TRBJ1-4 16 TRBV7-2 TGTGCCAGCAGCTTCAGGGGCTCTGCAACTAATGAAAAACTGTTTTTT CASSFRGSATNEKLFF
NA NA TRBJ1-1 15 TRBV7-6 TGTGCCAGCAGCCGGGGGGCAACCCCGAACACTGAAGCTTTCTTT CASSRGATPNTEAFF
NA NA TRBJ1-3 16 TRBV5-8 TGTGCCAGCAGCTTGGCCCCTCCGGGATCTGGAAACACCATATATTTT CASSLAPPGSGNTIYF
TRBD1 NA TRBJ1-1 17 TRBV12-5 TGTGCTAGTGCCCAATATGATAGGAGGGGGCGGGACACTGAAGCTTTCTTT CASAQYDRRGRDTEAFF
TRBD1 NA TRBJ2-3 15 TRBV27 TGTGCCAGCAGTTTTGACAGGGGCCGCACAGATACGCAGTATTTT CASSFDRGRTDTQYF
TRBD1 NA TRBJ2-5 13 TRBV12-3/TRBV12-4 TGTGCCAGCAGTTCCGGGACAGGAGAGACCCAGTACTTC CASSSGTGETQYF
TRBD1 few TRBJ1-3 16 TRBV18 TGTGCCAGCTCACCAGTGACAGGGAACTCTGGAAACACCATATATTTT CASSPVTGNSGNTIYF
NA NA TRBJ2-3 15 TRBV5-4 TGTGCCAGCAGCTTGGGGATGGGAGTGGCAGATACGCAGTATTTT CASSLGMGVADTQYF
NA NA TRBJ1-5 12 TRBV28 TGTGCCAGCAGGGGGGGACTTCAGCCCCAGCATTTT CASRGGLQPQHF
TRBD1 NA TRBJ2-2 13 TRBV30 TGTGCCCGGGACAGGGGGAGGACCGGGGAGCTGTTTTTT CARDRGRTGELFF
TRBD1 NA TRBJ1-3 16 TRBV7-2 TGTGCCAGCAGCCCCCGGGACAGGGGATCCGGAAACACCATATATTTT CASSPRDRGSGNTIYF
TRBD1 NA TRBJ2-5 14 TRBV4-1 TGCGCCAGCAGCCCCATGGACAGGCCAGGGGCCCAGTACTTC CASSPMDRPGAQYF
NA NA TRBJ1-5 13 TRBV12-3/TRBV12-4 TGTGCCAGCAGTTTTCAGATTAATCAGCCCCAGCATTTT CASSFQINQPQHF
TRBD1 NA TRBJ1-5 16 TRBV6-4 TGTGCCAGCAGTACCCGGGACAGGGGCATAATCACGCCCCAGCATTTT CASSTRDRGIITPQHF
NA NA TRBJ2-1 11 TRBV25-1 TGTGCCAGCACGGCCTACAATGAGCAGTTCTTC CASTAYNEQFF
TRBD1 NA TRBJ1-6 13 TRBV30 TGTGCCTGGAATACAGGGGCGAATTCACCCCTCCACTTT CAWNTGANSPLHF
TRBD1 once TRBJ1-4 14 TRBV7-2 TGTGCCAGCAGCCCGGACAGGGGGCCACGAAAACTGTTTTTT CASSPDRGPRKLFF
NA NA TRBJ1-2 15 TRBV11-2 TGTGCCAGCAGCTTAGCGCCTCGGGGAAACTATGGCTACACCTTC CASSLAPRGNYGYTF
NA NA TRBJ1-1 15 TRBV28 TGTGCCAGCAGTTTATGGGGGGGGGTGAACACTGAAGCTTTCTTT CASSLWGGVNTEAFF
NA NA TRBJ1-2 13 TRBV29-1 TGCAGCGTTGAAAATGACAGTAACTATGGCTACACCTTC CSVENDSNYGYTF
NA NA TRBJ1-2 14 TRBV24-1 TGTGCCACCAGTGACCCTAGGACAGACTATGGCTACACCTTC CATSDPRTDYGYTF
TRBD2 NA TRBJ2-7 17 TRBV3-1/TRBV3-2 TGTGCCAGCAGCCAAGATCTTCGGCTAGCGGGAGCCTACGAGCAGTACTTC CASSQDLRLAGAYEQYF
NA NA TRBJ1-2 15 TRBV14 TGTGCCAGCAGCCTCCATAACCAGGTCTCCCGCGGCTACACCTTC CASSLHNQVSRGYTF
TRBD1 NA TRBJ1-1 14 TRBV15 TGTGCCACCAGCAGAGTTACAGGGGACACTGAAGCTTTCTTT CATSRVTGDTEAFF
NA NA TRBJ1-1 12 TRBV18 TGTGCCAGCTCACCTGACTTCACTGAAGCTTTCTTT CASSPDFTEAFF
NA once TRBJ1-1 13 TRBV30 TGTGCCTACCTACCTAGTATGAACACTGAAGCTTTCTTT CAYLPSMNTEAFF
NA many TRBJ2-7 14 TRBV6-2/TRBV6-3 TGTGCCAGCAGTTACTGGGGGGAGGAAGGCGAGCAGTACTTC CASSYWGEEGEQYF
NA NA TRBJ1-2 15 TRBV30 TGTGCCTGGAGTCCTCCCCGGGGGGACGGCTATGGCTACACCTTC CAWSPPRGDGYGYTF
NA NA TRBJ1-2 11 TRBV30 TGTGCCTGGAGTGTTTGGGGGCATCAAACCTTC CAWSVWGHQTF